Below are 23 T cell receptor beta chains sequenced from a single sample in a study of cytomegalovirus exposure and HLA in healthy donors. The PCR used 60 Vbeta and 13 Jbeta primers. TCRdb's table, derived via immunoSEQ multiplex PCR, lists solely in-frame clones and lacks some. Of some 110,000 clones in the sample, almost 80% were seen once. Sequenced sample: PBMCs. The receptors here all came from a man aged 60 to 75 in good health and CMV-seropositive.

The J gene is TRBJ2-7, the V gene TRBV2; D gene uncertain. Germline CDR1 is SNHLY and CDR2 is FYNNEI. This CDR3 spans 15 amino acids. V was cut by 2 bases and J by 3 bases, with 14 bases left in between. The chain's CDR3 is CASSERGREFYEQYF. In DNA, the CDR3 is TGTGCCAGCAGTGAAAGAGGCAGAGAGTTCTACGAGCAGTACTTC.

The chain carries TRBV27 and TRBJ1-1; 9 nucleotides agree with TRBD1. The junction had 11 bases not matched to a gene; V was cut back by 6 bases and J by 0 bases. The CDR3 is 17 residues long. The V gene's germline CDR1 is MNHEY and CDR2 SMNVEV (reference sequence). Here the CDR3 DNA reads TGTGCCAGCAGCTCCGGGACAGGGCGACCGATGAACACTGAAGCTTTCTTT. Protein product: CASSSGTGRPMNTEAFF.

The V call is TRBV11-3, the J call TRBJ2-1, with TRBD1 identical over 11 bases. J was trimmed by 0 bases and V by 3 bases; bases with no gene match: 10. The germline CDR1 and CDR2 sequences are SGHNT and YENEEA. The CDR3 covers 19 residues. CDR3 nucleotides: TGTGCCAGCAGCTTTCGGACAGGGGGCGTTCTGAGCTCCTACAATGAGCAGTTCTTC. It yields the protein CASSFRTGGVLSSYNEQFF.

The chain is built from TRBV6-1 and TRBJ2-7; maybe TRBD1 (5 bases). Germline V gene sequence: CDR1 MNHNS, CDR2 SASEGT. This CDR3 contains 15 residues. V shed 8 bases and J shed 3 bases, with 20 bases lying between them. DNA of the CDR3: TGTGCCAGCCGTGGCCGAGGCAGGGAAGACTACGAGCAGTACTTC. It is translated as CASRGRGREDYEQYF.

V gene TRBV7-8 combines with J gene TRBJ2-1; 8 nucleotides match TRBD1. Germline V gene sequence: CDR1 SGHVS, CDR2 FQNEAQ. V trimming: 0 bases; J trimming: 15 bases; junction bases outside the gene matches: 7. The CDR3 spans 13 residues. The CDR3 coding sequence is TGTGCCAGCAGCTTAGCCGGACAGGGAGGATGGTTCTTC. Its translation: CASSLAGQGGWFF. Together with reference TRBV7-8 and TRBJ2-1, the CDR3 gives the full variable domain: GAGVSQSPRYKVAKRGQDVALRCDPISGHVSLFWYQQALGQGPEFLTYFQNEAQLDKSGLPSDRFFAERPEGSVSTLKIQRTQQEDSAVYLCASSLAGQGGWFFGPGTRLTVL.

This sequence joins TRBV19 and TRBJ2-6, with D tentatively TRBD1 (5 bases). The V end was cut by 7 bases, the J end by 0 bases, with 16 bases between. In germline, CDR1 is LNHDA, CDR2 SQIVND (reference sequence). This CDR3 region has 17 residues. CDR3 loop: CASTAQGVYSGANVLTF. DNA of the CDR3: TGTGCCAGTACGGCGCAGGGTGTTTACTCTGGGGCCAACGTCCTGACTTTC. The variable domain in full, with the rest retrieved from reference TRBV19 and TRBJ2-6, is DGGITQSPKYLFRKEGQNVTLSCEQNLNHDAMYWYRQDPGQGLRLIYYSQIVNDFQKGDIAEGYSVSREKKESFPLTVTSAQKNPTAFYLCASTAQGVYSGANVLTFGAGSRLTVL.

The chain couples TRBV6-6 to TRBJ2-3; 7 nucleotides match TRBD1. Germline CDR1 reads MNHNY; CDR2 reads SVGAGI (reference sequence). Unmatched junction bases numbered 11, after V lost 6 bases and J lost 2 bases. The CDR3 loop spans 16 amino acids. The CDR3 loop reads CASSPTTGMITDTQYF. The CDR3 nucleotides are TGTGCCAGCAGCCCTACGACAGGGATGATCACAGATACGCAGTATTTT.

V gene TRBV12-5 combines with J gene TRBJ1-1; D may be TRBD1 (6 bases). The CDR3 totals 14 residues. Germline CDR1 LGHNT, CDR2 FRNRAP. Trimming left V 4 bases short and J 1 base short, with 10 bases between. In DNA form, the CDR3 reads TGTGCTAGTGGTTATGGACAGTCGAACACTGAAGCTTTCTTT. Its protein product is CASGYGQSNTEAFF.

The chain combines TRBV7-8 with TRBJ2-7; no firm D call. The germline V gene has CDR1 SGHVS and CDR2 FQNEAQ. V was trimmed by 5 bases and J by 2 bases, leaving 19 bases between them. The CDR3 is 16 amino acids. The CDR3 sequence: CASSPGWNRAAYEQYF. CDR3 coding DNA: TGTGCCAGCAGCCCCGGGTGGAACCGTGCCGCCTACGAGCAGTACTTC.

The rearrangement uses TRBV30 and TRBJ2-1; TRBD2 matches at 9 bases. CDR3 length equals 13 residues. Germline loops: CDR1 GTSNPN, CDR2 SVGIG (reference sequence). Trimming took 7 bases from V and 8 from J; bases not matched to a gene: 9. The DNA for the CDR3 is TGTGCCTTAGGAGCGGGGGGCCTGGATGAGCAGTTCTTC. This translates into CALGAGGLDEQFF.

The rearrangement links TRBV5-5 to TRBJ1-2; TRBD1 matches 7 bases. This CDR3 comprises 14 residues. Trimming cost V 0 bases and J 4 bases; bases outside gene matches: 3. Germline loops: CDR1 SGHKS, CDR2 YYEKEE (reference sequence). This CDR3 is CASSLGQGPYGYTF. The CDR3 DNA reads TGTGCCAGCAGCTTGGGACAGGGCCCCTATGGCTACACCTTC.

The chain couples TRBV11-2 to TRBJ1-4; TRBD1 aligns across 7 bases. There are 13 residues in the CDR3. The germline gives CDR1 SGHAT, CDR2 FQNNGV. The ends lost 8 bases at V and 5 bases at J; junction bases unmatched: 5. CDR3 coding DNA: TGTGCCAGCGGCGACAGGGTAAATGAAAAACTGTTTTTT. It yields the protein CASGDRVNEKLFF.

This clone appeared once. The J gene is TRBJ2-3, the V gene TRBV5-5, with TRBD2 as a possible D gene (5 bases). Germline V gene sequence: CDR1 SGHKS, CDR2 YYEKEE (reference sequence). The CDR3 covers 16 residues. V was cut by 3 bases and J by 1 base, with 15 bases left in between. The chain's CDR3 is CASSWIQLAGTDTQYF. CDR3 DNA sequence: TGTGCCAGCAGCTGGATTCAGCTAGCAGGCACAGATACGCAGTATTTT.

This chain links TRBV4-3 with TRBJ2-3, with a possible D match to TRBD1 (5 bases). CDR3 length equals 17 residues. From germline, CDR1 is LGHNA and CDR2 YSLEER. The ends were cut back, 5 bases at V and 0 bases at J, with 18 bases in the middle. In DNA, the CDR3 is TGCGCCAGCAGCGCCGAGGACACAGGCTTTAGCACAGATACGCAGTATTTT. It codes for CASSAEDTGFSTDTQYF.

The chain uses TRBV6-1 and TRBJ2-5; D gene ambiguous. CDR1 is MNHNS, CDR2 SASEGT, per germline. V lost 4 bases, J lost 5 bases, and 17 bases lay in between. CDR3 length: 15 amino acids. The DNA of the CDR3 is TGTGCCAGCAGTGGAGAGAACGCCCCCGGGGAGACCCAGTACTTC. This encodes CASSGENAPGETQYF.

The chain couples TRBV5-6 to TRBJ2-5; D unresolved. Germline loops: CDR1 SGHDT, CDR2 YYEEEE. This CDR3 comprises 13 residues. V lost 4 bases and J 5 bases, leaving 12 bases between the germline ends. The CDR3 DNA follows: TGTGCCAGCAGCGCCGGTGGGCCGGAGACCCAGTACTTC. Its translation: CASSAGGPETQYF. Filled out from reference TRBV5-6 and TRBJ2-5, the complete variable domain reads DAGVTQSPTHLIKTRGQQVTLRCSPKSGHDTVSWYQQALGQGPQFIFQYYEEEERQRGNFPDRFSGHQFPNYSSELNVNALLLGDSALYLCASSAGGPETQYFGPGTRLLVL.

This clone was detected only once. Additional DNA sequences in this sample encode the identical CDR3. V usage is TRBV7-8 and J usage is TRBJ2-5; a possible D gene is TRBD2 (6 bases). The CDR3 sequence is 15 residues long. Trimming pared 7 bases from V and 4 bases from J, leaving 19 bases between. Per the germline V gene, CDR1 is SGHVS and CDR2 is FQNEAQ. The CDR3 bases are TGTGCCAGCAACACGGGGCGGAGGGGAGGAGAGACCCAGTACTTC. It codes for CASNTGRRGGETQYF.

The chain employs TRBV29-1 and TRBJ1-5; TRBD1 is a possible D gene (5 bases). V lost 6 bases, J lost 2 bases, and 8 bases lay in between. The CDR3 extends over 12 amino acids. In germline, CDR1 is SQVTM, CDR2 ANQGSEA. CDR3 residues: CSVAGRNQPQHF. The CDR3 region has the DNA TGCAGCGTAGCAGGGCGCAATCAGCCCCAGCATTTT.

This clone was seen a handful of times. This chain joins TRBV19 and TRBJ2-7, with TRBD2 identical over 13 bases. The V gene end was trimmed by 3 bases and the J gene end by 2 bases; junction bases not matched to a gene: 1. Germline loops: CDR1 LNHDA, CDR2 SQIVND (reference sequence). CDR3 length: 15 residues. In DNA form, the CDR3 reads TGTGCCAGTAGTATGGGACTAGCGGGGACCTACGAGCAGTACTTC. This codes for CASSMGLAGTYEQYF. Complete variable domain (other parts from reference TRBV19 and TRBJ2-7): DGGITQSPKYLFRKEGQNVTLSCEQNLNHDAMYWYRQDPGQGLRLIYYSQIVNDFQKGDIAEGYSVSREKKESFPLTVTSAQKNPTAFYLCASSMGLAGTYEQYFGPGTRLTVT.

This clone is a singleton in its sample. V usage is TRBV6-1 and J usage is TRBJ2-7; TRBD1 might be the D (6 bases). Germline loops: CDR1 MNHNS, CDR2 SASEGT. The CDR3 covers 14 residues. With 4 bases removed from V and 2 bases from J, the gap between germline ends came to 12 bases. In DNA, the CDR3 is TGTGCCAGCAGTGGCTCCGGGACAACCTACGAGCAGTACTTC. As protein: CASSGSGTTYEQYF.

This chain uses TRBV6-5 with TRBJ2-2, with 7 bases identical to TRBD1. Unmatched junction bases numbered 8, after V lost 6 bases and J lost 7 bases. Per germline, CDR1 MNHEY and CDR2 SVGAGI. The CDR3 consists of 14 residues. CDR3 sequence: CASRTDRVIGELFF. CDR3 coding DNA: TGTGCCAGCAGGACAGACAGGGTAATCGGGGAGCTGTTTTTT.

The genes are TRBV7-3 and TRBJ2-2; D may be TRBD2 (6 bases). CDR3 length: 14 residues. Trimming left V 3 bases short and J 7 bases short, with 12 bases between. CDR1 and CDR2 from the germline V gene are SGHTA and FQGTGA. The CDR3: CASSFGGKDGELFF. In DNA form, the CDR3 reads TGTGCCAGCAGCTTTGGAGGGAAGGACGGGGAGCTGTTTTTT.

J is TRBJ2-6 and V is TRBV7-2; a possible D gene is TRBD2 (6 bases). Germline V lookup: CDR1 SGHTA, CDR2 FQGNSA. There are 15 residues in the CDR3. V was trimmed by 5 bases and J by 4 bases, leaving 12 bases between them. The CDR3 sequence is CASSRGSSGANVLTF. The CDR3 coding sequence is TGTGCCAGCAGCCGGGGGTCATCCGGGGCCAACGTCCTGACTTTC.